The 10 T cell receptor beta chains below all came from one sample that was sequenced in a study of blood T cell repertoires in COVID-19. The table came from immunoSEQ multiplex PCR; TCRdb's copy has only in-frame clones and leaves some out. Here the sample spans some 220,000 clones, approximately 78% being singletons. Sequencing input: peripheral blood. The source is a woman between 65 and 79 years old with COVID-19, enrolled during active disease.

The genes are TRBV7-9 and TRBJ2-5; 8 positions agree with TRBD1. V lost 4 bases, J lost 4 bases, and 5 bases stayed unmatched. From germline, CDR1 is SEHNR and CDR2 FQNEAQ (reference sequence). The CDR3 runs to 14 residues. CDR3 DNA: TGTGCCAGCAGCTCTGGACAGGGAGGAGAGACCCAGTACTTC. Translation gives CASSSGQGGETQYF. Based on the CDR3 plus reference TRBV7-9 and TRBJ2-5, the full variable domain is DTGVSQNPRHKITKRGQNVTFRCDPISEHNRLYWYRQTLGQGPEFLTYFQNEAQLEKSRLLSDRFSAERPKGSFSTLEIQRTEQGDSAMYLCASSSGQGGETQYFGPGTRLLVL.

This chain links TRBV5-4 with TRBJ2-2, with a weak D call TRBD1 (6 bases). The CDR3 consists of 15 residues. The germline V gene has CDR1 SGHNT and CDR2 YYREEE (reference sequence). The germline V and J ends were trimmed by 2 bases and 4 bases, with 12 bases remaining between them. The CDR3 sequence: CASSFNRVGTGELFF. The CDR3 DNA sequence: TGTGCCAGCAGCTTCAACAGGGTTGGCACCGGGGAGCTGTTTTTT.

The rearrangement uses TRBV19 and TRBJ1-4; D might be TRBD1 (5 bases). CDR1 LNHDA and CDR2 SQIVND come from the germline V gene (reference sequence). V lost 6 bases, J lost 8 bases, and 13 bases lay in between. The CDR3 is 13 residues long. The CDR3 is CASSGRAQEKLFF. The DNA for the CDR3 is TGTGCCAGTAGCGGCAGGGCCCAGGAAAAACTGTTTTTT.

The chain employs TRBV7-2 and TRBJ2-7; 16 bases agree with TRBD2. The V gene's germline CDR1 is SGHTA and CDR2 FQGNSA. V shed 4 bases and J 5 bases; nucleotides not matched to a gene: 5. The CDR3 has 16 amino acids. This chain's CDR3 is CASSSGTSGRADEQYF. In nucleotides, the CDR3 is TGTGCCAGCAGCTCCGGGACTAGCGGGAGGGCCGACGAGCAGTACTTC.

CDR3 bases: TGTGCCAGCAGTGATACTGCGACTAATGAAAAACTGTTTTTT. Translation: CASSDTATNEKLFF. The V gene is TRBV6-1, the J gene TRBJ1-4, with unresolved D. From germline, CDR1 is MNHNS and CDR2 SASEGT. V shed 3 bases and J shed 2 bases, with 7 bases lying between them. This CDR3 region has 14 residues.

The chain has TRBV7-2 and TRBJ2-3, with 12 nucleotides matching TRBD2. The germline CDR1 and CDR2 sequences are SGHTA and FQGNSA. V was pared by 1 base and J by 7 bases, with 6 bases of the junction left unmatched. This CDR3 contains 16 residues. CDR3 nucleotide sequence: TGTGCCAGCAGCTTAGATACTAGCGGGAGGAGCAATACGCAGTATTTT. Protein product: CASSLDTSGRSNTQYF.

The rearrangement joins TRBV6-2 or TRBV6-3 to TRBJ1-1, with a weak D call TRBD1 (6 bases). Per the germline V gene, CDR1 is MNHEY and CDR2 is SVGEGT. Trimming left V 6 bases short and J 5 bases short, with 13 bases between. The CDR3 covers 13 residues. The CDR3 region has the DNA TGTGCCAGCAGCCGTGCGAGGGGGACTGAAGCTTTCTTT. Amino acid sequence: CASSRARGTEAFF.

The rearrangement uses TRBV19 and TRBJ2-6, with TRBD1 as a possible D gene (6 bases). The CDR3 runs 15 residues. The germline gives CDR1 LNHDA, CDR2 SQIVND (reference sequence). With 10 bases removed from V and 0 bases from J, the gap between germline ends came to 13 bases. Here the CDR3 DNA reads TGTGCCACCCTTACAGGGTACTCTGGGGCCAACGTCCTGACTTTC. This translates into CATLTGYSGANVLTF. The full variable domain, its missing parts supplied by reference TRBV19 and TRBJ2-6, is DGGITQSPKYLFRKEGQNVTLSCEQNLNHDAMYWYRQDPGQGLRLIYYSQIVNDFQKGDIAEGYSVSREKKESFPLTVTSAQKNPTAFYLCATLTGYSGANVLTFGAGSRLTVL.

V is TRBV12-5 and J is TRBJ2-3; possibly TRBD2 for D (6 bases). The germline CDR1 and CDR2 sequences are LGHNT and FRNRAP. The CDR3 spans 16 residues. With 1 base removed from V and 1 base from J, the gap between germline ends came to 12 bases. The CDR3 DNA reads as TGTGCTAGTGGTTTGGGGCAGGGACTCGGCACAGATACGCAGTATTTT. It codes for CASGLGQGLGTDTQYF. The full variable domain, in which reference TRBV12-5 and TRBJ2-3 provide the parts outside the CDR3, is DARVTQTPRHKVTEMGQEVTMRCQPILGHNTVFWYRQTMMQGLELLAYFRNRAPLDDSGMPKDRFSAEMPDATLATLKIQPSEPRDSAVYFCASGLGQGLGTDTQYFGPGTRLTVL.

The rearrangement uses TRBV14 and TRBJ2-3, with D possibly matching TRBD2 (5 bases). The CDR3 spans 16 residues. Per germline, CDR1 SGHDN and CDR2 FVKESK. The V end was cut by 4 bases, the J end by 1 base, with 15 bases between. Here the CDR3 DNA reads TGTGCCAGCAGCCCCCCCCGGACTCTTCGCACAGATACGCAGTATTTT. Amino acids: CASSPPRTLRTDTQYF.